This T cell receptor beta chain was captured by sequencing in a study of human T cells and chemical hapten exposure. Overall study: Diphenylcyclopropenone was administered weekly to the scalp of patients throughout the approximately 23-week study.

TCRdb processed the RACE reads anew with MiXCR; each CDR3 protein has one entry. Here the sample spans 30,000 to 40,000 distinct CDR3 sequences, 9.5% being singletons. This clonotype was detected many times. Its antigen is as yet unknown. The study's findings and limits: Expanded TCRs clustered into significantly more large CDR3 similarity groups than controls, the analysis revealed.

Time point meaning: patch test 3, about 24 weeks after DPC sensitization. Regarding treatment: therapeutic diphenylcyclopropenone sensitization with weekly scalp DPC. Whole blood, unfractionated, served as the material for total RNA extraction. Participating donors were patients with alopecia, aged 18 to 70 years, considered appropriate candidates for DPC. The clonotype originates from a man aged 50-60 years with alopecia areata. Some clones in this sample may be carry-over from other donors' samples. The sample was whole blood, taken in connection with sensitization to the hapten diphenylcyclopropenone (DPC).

The CDR3 spells CSTDQLGRADEQYF. DNA of the CDR3: TGCAGCACGGACCAGTTGGGGAGGGCGGACGAGCAGTACTTC. The V call is TRBV29-1, the J call TRBJ2-7, with 7 nucleotides matching TRBD2. CDR1 is SQVTM, CDR2 ANQGSEA, per germline. This CDR3 is built from 14 residues. J lost 5 bases, V lost 8 bases, and 15 bases had no gene match.